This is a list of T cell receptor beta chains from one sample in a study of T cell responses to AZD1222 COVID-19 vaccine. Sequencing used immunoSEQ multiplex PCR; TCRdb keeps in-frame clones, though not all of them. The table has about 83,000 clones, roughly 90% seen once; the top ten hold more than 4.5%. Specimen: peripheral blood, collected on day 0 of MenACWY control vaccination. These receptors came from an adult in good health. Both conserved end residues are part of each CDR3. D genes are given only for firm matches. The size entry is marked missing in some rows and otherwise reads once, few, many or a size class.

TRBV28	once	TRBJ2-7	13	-	TGTGCCAGCAGTTTATACCCACTCTACGAGCAGTACTTC	CASSLYPLYEQYF
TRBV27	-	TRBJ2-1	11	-	TGTGCCAGCACGTTGCATGGTGAGCAGTTCTTC	CASTLHGEQFF
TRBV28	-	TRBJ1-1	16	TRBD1	TGTGCCAGCAGGTCAACAGGGGGCGGTATGAACACTGAAGCTTTCTTT	CASRSTGGGMNTEAFF
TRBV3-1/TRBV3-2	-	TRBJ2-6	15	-	TGTGCCAGCAGCTCCTCCCGCTCTGGGGCCAACGTCCTGACTTTC	CASSSSRSGANVLTF
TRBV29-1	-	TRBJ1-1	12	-	TGCAGCGTTGGGCCAGGGGAGCGTGAAGCTTTCTTT	CSVGPGEREAFF
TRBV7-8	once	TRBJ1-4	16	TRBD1	TGTGCCAGCTTAAGGGGGCCAGTGTCAACTAATGAAAAACTGTTTTTT	CASLRGPVSTNEKLFF
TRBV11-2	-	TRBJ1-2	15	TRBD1	TGTGCCAGCAGCTTAGCGGGACAGGGGCTCTATGGCTACACCTTC	CASSLAGQGLYGYTF
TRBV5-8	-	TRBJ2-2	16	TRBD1	TGTGCCAGCAAGGCAAAGGGGGCGGCTAGGACCGGGGAGCTGTTTTTT	CASKAKGAARTGELFF
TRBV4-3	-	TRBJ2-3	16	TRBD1	TGCGCCAGCAGCCAGCAGGGGGCCCCGTTGTTTGATACGCAGTATTTT	CASSQQGAPLFDTQYF
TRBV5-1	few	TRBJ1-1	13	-	TGCGCCAGCAGCTTAGGCATGAACACTGAAGCTTTCTTT	CASSLGMNTEAFF
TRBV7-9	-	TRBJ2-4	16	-	TGTGCCAGCAGCTCACCCCGGGGGACCCGGCCCAACATTCAGTACTTC	CASSSPRGTRPNIQYF
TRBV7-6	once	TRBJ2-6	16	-	TGTGCCAGCAGCTTAGTGCAGGGGTCTGGGGCCAACGTCCTGACTTTC	CASSLVQGSGANVLTF
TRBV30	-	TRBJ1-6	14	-	TGTGCCTGGATTGATAAATCCGGGGCTTCACCCCTCCACTTT	CAWIDKSGASPLHF
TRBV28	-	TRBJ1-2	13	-	TGTGCCAGCAGTTTCGGCAGCAACTATGGCTACACCTTC	CASSFGSNYGYTF
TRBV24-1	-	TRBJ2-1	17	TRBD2	TGTGCCACCAGTGTAACCCGGCCAGGACTAGCATACAATGAGCAGTTCTTC	CATSVTRPGLAYNEQFF